Following are 8 T cell receptor beta chains from one sample sequenced in a study of T cell repertoires in cytomegalovirus infection (dated by TCRdb to about 2019). What this sample's treatment or condition label stands for: in vitro stimulation with specific CMV peptide epitopes to enrich CMV-specific T cells. Their target antigens are unknown. For sequencing, an Illumina HiSeq 1500 was employed. The public reads were reprocessed in TCRdb via fastp at Q25 and MiXCR, keeping in-frame beta chains. Rows are combined by CDR3 protein, so each entry shows the most common genes and DNA. The table for this sample lists a few hundred thousand distinct CDR3 sequences; about 35% of them were counted only once. Jointly, the top ten make up roughly 13% of the sample. Source: cultured PBMCs, taken from culture after CMV antigen stimulation. The receptors shown here come from a human donor in good health (CMV status not recorded). Some clones in this sample may be carry-over from other donors' samples.

This clonotype was found once. This sequence joins TRBV27 and TRBJ2-1; D ambiguous. Germline CDR1 and CDR2: MNHEY and SMNVEV (reference sequence). The CDR3 sequence is 13 residues long. V lost 4 bases and J 7 bases, leaving 11 bases between the germline ends. The CDR3 sequence: CASSYDLGNEQFF. In DNA form, the CDR3 reads TGTGCCAGCAGTTATGACCTCGGAAATGAGCAGTTCTTC.

This clonotype was counted a few times. This sequence joins TRBV2 and TRBJ2-3, with TRBD2 matching over 9 bases. With 7 bases clipped from V and 6 bases from J, the junction kept 8 bases outside the gene matches. From germline, CDR1 is SNHLY and CDR2 FYNNEI. The CDR3 sequence is 14 residues long. CDR3 sequence reads: CASTREGLADTQYF. In DNA form, the CDR3 reads TGTGCCAGCACGCGGGAGGGCCTGGCCGATACGCAGTATTTT.

Many counts were recorded for this clonotype. The gene calls are TRBV7-2 and TRBJ1-1; D ambiguous. V lost 5 bases and J 4 bases, leaving 5 bases between the germline ends. The germline V gene encodes CDR1 SGHTA and CDR2 FQGNSA. CDR3 size: 11 residues. The CDR3 protein is CASSPVTEAFF. CDR3 DNA: TGTGCCAGCAGCCCGGTCACTGAAGCTTTCTTT.

This clonotype has just a few counts. The rearrangement uses TRBV7-6 and TRBJ2-2; weak D call: TRBD2 (6 bases). V shed 6 bases and J shed 3 bases, with 17 bases lying between them. The CDR3 is 16 amino acids. Germline CDR1 and CDR2: SGHVS and FNYEAQ. CDR3 sequence reads: CASRPEAPGDTGELFF. In nucleotides, the CDR3 is TGTGCCAGCAGGCCCGAGGCCCCGGGGGACACCGGGGAGCTGTTTTTT.

This chain joins TRBV5-6 and TRBJ1-1, with 8 bases that match TRBD1. CDR1 is SGHDT, CDR2 YYEEEE, per germline. Trimming cost V 6 bases and J 6 bases; bases outside gene matches: 10. The length of the CDR3 is 14 residues. CDR3 protein: CASTTLTGGSEAFF. The CDR3 nucleotides read TGTGCCAGCACCACGCTAACAGGGGGATCTGAAGCTTTCTTT.

V usage is TRBV6-2 or TRBV6-3 and J usage is TRBJ2-1, with 8 bases identical to TRBD2. The CDR3 has 17 residues. The germline gives CDR1 MNHEY, CDR2 SVGEGT. The trim removed 0 bases at V and 4 bases at J, leaving 8 bases unmatched. The CDR3 here is CASSYSRASGRYNEQFF. CDR3 DNA sequence: TGTGCCAGCAGTTACTCTAGGGCTAGCGGGCGTTACAATGAGCAGTTCTTC.

The chain carries TRBV6-6 and TRBJ2-1; 7 nucleotides align to TRBD2. With 6 bases clipped from V and 8 bases from J, the junction kept 4 bases outside the gene matches. CDR1 is MNHNY, CDR2 SVGAGI, per germline (reference sequence). The CDR3 covers 12 residues. The CDR3 DNA reads as TGTGCCAGCAGGGGGGGGTGGCATGAGCAGTTCTTC. This encodes CASRGGWHEQFF.

This clonotype was recorded a few times. This chain uses TRBV6-1 with TRBJ1-4; D not resolved. From germline, CDR1 is MNHNS and CDR2 SASEGT. The CDR3 extends over 17 amino acids. V was clipped by 5 bases and J by 2 bases, with 18 bases between them. This CDR3 is CASSYGLTAATNEKLFF. The CDR3 DNA follows: TGTGCCAGCAGTTACGGTCTCACAGCTGCTACTAATGAAAAACTGTTTTTT.